This TCR beta chain was identified during a study of blood T cell repertoires in COVID-19. Study at large: Samples taken during acute and convalescent COVID-19 were collected in the United States, Italy and Spain.

Repertoires were generated with immunoSEQ multiplex PCR, while TCRdb's copy carries only in-frame clones and drops some. The sample yields fewer than 350,000 clones, roughly 85% seen once. Individuals drawn from around 25 US areas were about 18 to 90 years old. Participants had their cohort set by participant-reported clinical history. Cohort 3 recovered donors had two negative PCRs, clearance, or symptom resolution. Germline V gene sequence: CDR1 KGHSH, CDR2 LQKENI. V dropped 3 bases and J dropped 1 base, with 15 bases sitting between them. There are 16 residues in the CDR3. This TCR was recovered from a woman in her fifties or sixties who had recovered from COVID-19. The rearrangement joins TRBV18 to TRBJ1-1, with D perhaps TRBD1 (6 bases). Material: PBMCs or T cells enriched from blood (not recorded which). Written as DNA, the CDR3 is TGTGCCAGCTCACCGGCGTCGTCAGGGGCGAACACTGAAGCTTTCTTT. Its protein product is CASSPASSGANTEAFF.